One and the same sample provided the 23 T cell receptor beta chains below, sequenced in a study of monozygotic twins with cystic fibrosis. TCRdb's copy holds only in-frame clones and misses some; the assay was immunoSEQ multiplex PCR. The sample has about 35,000 clones; just over 65% are singletons. The sequenced sample consisted of blood. The receptors shown here come from a girl aged 5-17 years with cystic fibrosis.

V and J are TRBV19 and TRBJ2-1, with 10 bases matching TRBD2. The germline V gene has CDR1 LNHDA and CDR2 SQIVND (reference sequence). The CDR3 length is 16 residues. Trimming took 1 base from V and 9 from J; bases not matched to a gene: 9. CDR3 nucleotide sequence: TGTGCCAGTAGTATAGGCCCAGCGGGAGGGCTCCGTGAGCAGTTCTTC. Its protein is CASSIGPAGGLREQFF.

The chain combines TRBV4-3 with TRBJ2-1, with 8 bases lining up with TRBD2. Trimming removed 0 bases from V and 5 bases from J; junction bases left unmatched: 6. There are 16 residues in the CDR3. In germline, CDR1 is LGHNA, CDR2 YSLEER. The chain's CDR3 is CASSQDRLAGHNEQFF. The DNA of the CDR3 is TGCGCCAGCAGCCAAGATCGTCTAGCGGGCCACAATGAGCAGTTCTTC.

The V gene is TRBV30, the J gene TRBJ1-2; D gene uncertain. From germline, CDR1 is GTSNPN and CDR2 SVGIG (reference sequence). V lost 0 bases and J 0 bases, leaving 5 bases between the germline ends. The CDR3 runs 13 residues. The chain's CDR3 is CAWSVVPNYGYTF. In DNA, the CDR3 is TGTGCCTGGAGTGTAGTCCCTAACTATGGCTACACCTTC.

This chain joins TRBV7-2 and TRBJ2-7, with 9 bases that match TRBD2. CDR3 length equals 14 residues. The junction had 2 bases not matched to a gene; V was cut back by 3 bases and J by 2 bases. Germline CDR1 SGHTA, CDR2 FQGNSA. Written as DNA, the CDR3 is TGTGCCAGCAGCTTGACTAGCGGAACCTACGAGCAGTACTTC. Translating gives CASSLTSGTYEQYF.

The chain combines TRBV2 with TRBJ2-7; D gene ambiguous. The CDR3 sequence is 15 residues long. The V end lost 2 bases, the J end lost 2 bases, and 13 bases lay between the germline ends. Germline V gene data show CDR1 as SNHLY and CDR2 as FYNNEI. Here the CDR3 reads CASSEFADKTYEQYF. Here the CDR3 DNA reads TGTGCCAGCAGTGAATTTGCAGACAAAACCTACGAGCAGTACTTC.

This clone was seen a handful of times. The V and J genes are TRBV30 and TRBJ2-2; TRBD1 agrees at 8 bases. CDR1 is GTSNPN and CDR2 is SVGIG in the germline V gene (reference sequence). V shed 7 bases, J shed 5 bases, and the junction held 3 bases outside the gene matches. This CDR3 contains 12 residues. The CDR3 DNA sequence: TGTGCCTACAACAGGGGGACCGGGGAGCTGTTTTTT. This codes for CAYNRGTGELFF.

The chain recombines TRBV6-5 with TRBJ1-5; D is ambiguous. The CDR3 has 15 residues. Between the trimmed V and J ends, which lost 4 bases and 5 bases, there was a span of 15 bases. Germline V gene lookup returns CDR1 MNHEY and CDR2 SVGAGI. The DNA of the CDR3 is TGTGCCAGCAGTTCTTCTCCGGCAGGTGATCAGCCCCAGCATTTT. As protein: CASSSSPAGDQPQHF.

This chain links TRBV13 with TRBJ1-2, with a weak D call TRBD1 (5 bases). CDR1 and CDR2 (germline): PRHDT, FYEKMQ (reference sequence). Deletions cut 7 bases from V and 7 bases from J, with 16 bases between. This CDR3 comprises 13 residues. CDR3 protein: CASTTGGVGGYTF. For the CDR3, the DNA is TGTGCCAGCACCACGGGAGGGGTCGGTGGCTACACCTTC.

V gene TRBV2 combines with J gene TRBJ2-2; 7 bases map to TRBD2. The CDR3 is 18 residues long. From germline, CDR1 is SNHLY and CDR2 FYNNEI. The V gene end was trimmed by 3 bases and the J gene end by 5 bases; junction bases not matched to a gene: 15. Here the CDR3 reads CASSDPWASGKGTGELFF. CDR3 sequence (DNA): TGTGCCAGCAGTGATCCCTGGGCTAGCGGAAAAGGGACCGGGGAGCTGTTTTTT.

CDR3 bases: TGTGCCTGGAGTGTACTTAGGTCCGAAGGTGAGCAGTTCTTC. This gives the protein CAWSVLRSEGEQFF. The V gene is TRBV30, the J gene TRBJ2-1, with no clear D. This CDR3 region has 14 residues. V was pared by 0 bases and J by 9 bases, with 15 bases between. The germline gives CDR1 GTSNPN, CDR2 SVGIG (reference sequence).

The chain combines TRBV5-6 with TRBJ2-1, with a possible D match to TRBD2 (6 bases). V shed 3 bases and J shed 2 bases, with 12 bases lying between them. The length of the CDR3 is 15 residues. Germline CDR1 is SGHDT and CDR2 is YYEEEE. CDR3 protein: CASSSSREPYNEQFF. Here the CDR3 DNA reads TGTGCCAGCAGCTCCTCCCGGGAGCCCTACAATGAGCAGTTCTTC.

The chain joins TRBV5-1 to TRBJ1-1; 9 bases align to TRBD1. CDR1 SGHRS and CDR2 YFSETQ come from the germline V gene. The J segment lost 5 bases and the V segment lost 4 bases, leaving 6 bases of the junction unmatched. The CDR3 contains 14 residues. CDR3 in DNA: TGCGCCAGCAGCCCTGGACAGGGGATGACTGAAGCTTTCTTT. Residues: CASSPGQGMTEAFF.

The J gene is TRBJ2-1, the V gene TRBV2; D might be TRBD2 (7 bases). The CDR3 runs to 15 residues. V was cut by 4 bases and J by 3 bases, with 13 bases left in between. The germline CDR1 and CDR2 sequences are SNHLY and FYNNEI. This chain's CDR3 is CASSVGASGYNEQFF. The CDR3 region has the DNA TGTGCCAGCAGTGTGGGGGCTAGCGGCTACAATGAGCAGTTCTTC.

The chain employs TRBV30 and TRBJ2-1; 12 bases line up with TRBD2. CDR1 is GTSNPN, CDR2 SVGIG, per germline (reference sequence). CDR3 size: 14 residues. V lost 3 bases and J lost 7; bases outside the gene matches: 4. CDR3 residues: CAWRTSGSRNEQFF. The CDR3 coding sequence is TGTGCCTGGAGGACTAGCGGGAGTAGGAATGAGCAGTTCTTC.

The rearrangement links TRBV30 to TRBJ2-7; the match to TRBD2 covers 10 bases. There are 18 residues in the CDR3. CDR1 GTSNPN and CDR2 SVGIG come from the germline V gene (reference sequence). The trim removed 0 bases at V and 4 bases at J, leaving 15 bases unmatched. The DNA for the CDR3 is TGTGCCTGGAGTGTACTAGTCCCCGGGACTAGCGAAACTTACGAGCAGTACGTC. Residues: CAWSVLVPGTSETYEQYV.

This sequence joins TRBV5-1 and TRBJ1-4; D is unresolved. Trimming cost V 3 bases and J 4 bases, with 10 bases left between them. The CDR3 consists of 14 residues. CDR1 is SGHRS and CDR2 is YFSETQ in the germline V gene. DNA for the CDR3: TGCGCCAGCAGCTCCACCCCGCGTAATGAAAAACTGTTTTTT. Protein sequence: CASSSTPRNEKLFF.

V gene TRBV7-2 combines with J gene TRBJ2-7; D gene ambiguous. V was pared by 1 base and J by 11 bases, with 15 bases between. This CDR3 is 13 amino acids long. CDR1 is SGHTA and CDR2 is FQGNSA in the germline V gene. The CDR3 loop is CASSLGFMRQEYF. DNA of the CDR3: TGTGCCAGCAGCTTAGGTTTCATGAGGCAGGAGTACTTC.

This chain links TRBV5-4 with TRBJ1-2; D may be TRBD1 (6 bases). The CDR3 loop spans 12 amino acids. Trimming removed 4 bases from V and 5 bases from J, with 9 bases in between. Per germline, CDR1 SGHNT and CDR2 YYREEE (reference sequence). In nucleotides, the CDR3 is TGTGCCAGCAGCGTGGACAGATATGGCTACACCTTC. It encodes CASSVDRYGYTF.

The V call is TRBV7-8, the J call TRBJ1-2; TRBD1 is a possible D gene (6 bases). The V end lost 5 bases, the J end lost 5 bases, and 15 bases lay between the germline ends. There are 14 residues in the CDR3. Germline loops: CDR1 SGHVS, CDR2 FQNEAQ. CDR3 region: CASSTSGHTYGYTF. CDR3 bases: TGTGCCAGCAGCACCTCGGGACACACTTATGGCTACACCTTC.

V gene TRBV30 combines with J gene TRBJ2-7; 11 bases are a match to TRBD2. Germline CDR1 and CDR2: GTSNPN and SVGIG (reference sequence). The CDR3 sequence is 13 residues long. After removal of 3 bases from V and 7 bases from J, the junction contained 5 bases not matched to a gene. As DNA, the CDR3 is TGTGCCTGGAGACTAGCGGGAGCTGGGGAGCAGTACTTC. It translates to CAWRLAGAGEQYF.

The V call is TRBV14, the J call TRBJ2-7; D unresolved. Per the germline V gene, CDR1 is SGHDN and CDR2 is FVKESK. The CDR3 totals 13 residues. The V gene lost 1 base and the J gene lost 6 bases, with 10 bases spanning the gap. CDR3 sequence: CASSQGLSGEQYF. CDR3 sequence (DNA): TGTGCCAGCAGCCAAGGCCTTTCGGGCGAGCAGTACTTC.

The rearrangement joins TRBV19 to TRBJ2-2; 7 bases are a match to TRBD2. Trimming took 4 bases from V and 1 from J; bases not matched to a gene: 3. CDR3 length equals 15 residues. Germline V lookup: CDR1 LNHDA, CDR2 SQIVND (reference sequence). CDR3 DNA sequence: TGTGCCAGTAGTAAACAGCGGGGGAACACCGGGGAGCTGTTTTTT. Translation: CASSKQRGNTGELFF. Drawing the rest from reference TRBV19 and TRBJ2-2, the complete variable domain is DGGITQSPKYLFRKEGQNVTLSCEQNLNHDAMYWYRQDPGQGLRLIYYSQIVNDFQKGDIAEGYSVSREKKESFPLTVTSAQKNPTAFYLCASSKQRGNTGELFFGEGSRLTVL.

This rearrangement joins TRBV18 to TRBJ2-2; no firm D call. Germline V gene data show CDR1 as KGHSH and CDR2 as LQKENI. V was pared by 2 bases and J by 5 bases, with 3 bases between. This CDR3 region has 12 residues. The CDR3 region is CASSPRTGELFF. As DNA, the CDR3 is TGTGCCAGCTCACCAAGGACCGGGGAGCTGTTTTTT.